This TCR beta chain is from a study of blood T cell repertoires in COVID-19. Across the study: Samples representing acute and convalescent COVID-19 were sourced from the United States, Italy and Spain. T cells, B-cell-depleted T cells, or PBMCs provided the cDNA or gDNA that served as material.

In the study's own analysis: How many nucleated cells were present was estimated from reference gene primer amplification. Using immunoSEQ multiplex PCR, the repertoire was profiled, and TCRdb retains in-frame clones only, with some absent. V and J calls and clone size are given by that table; D and trimming were obtained from the DNA. The table shows 200,000 to 250,000 clones, with 84% occurring only once. The CDR3 consists of 16 residues. Germline V gene lookup returns CDR1 WSHSY and CDR2 SAAADI. Trimming cost V 10 bases and J 4 bases; bases outside gene matches: 16. Followed over time, Seattle patients had been enrolled while infection was active.

Sequencing input: peripheral blood. This clonotype originated in a woman aged 80 or over with COVID-19, enrolled during active disease. The V call is TRBV10-2, the J call TRBJ2-5; 9 bases are a match to TRBD2. The CDR3 DNA sequence: TGCGCCACCTTAGGAGATAGCGGGAGCGGTGGAGAGACCCAGTACTTC. Translated, it gives CATLGDSGSGGETQYF.